Shown below are 27 T cell receptor beta chains from a single sample sequenced in a study of blood T cell repertoires in COVID-19. This table comes from immunoSEQ multiplex PCR, and its TCRdb copy is limited to in-frame clones, with some not included. The sample has about 120,000 clones, around 80% seen once. Sequencing was carried out using peripheral blood. The source of these receptors is a woman aged 45-60 years with acute or convalescent COVID-19.

V and J are TRBV30 and TRBJ1-2; D call uncertain. Germline-derived CDR1 and CDR2 are GTSNPN and SVGIG (reference sequence). V was cut by 2 bases and J by 4 bases, with 11 bases left in between. The CDR3 spans 13 residues. The CDR3 nucleotides are TGTGCCTGGAGTCAAAGTCCGAGCTATGGCTACACCTTC. It encodes CAWSQSPSYGYTF.

The chain recombines TRBV5-4 with TRBJ1-1; no clear D. The germline gives CDR1 SGHNT, CDR2 YYREEE (reference sequence). The V and J ends lost 2 bases and 0 bases respectively, with 11 bases between them. The CDR3 spans 15 residues. The CDR3 spells CASSLNGGMNTEAFF. CDR3 DNA: TGTGCCAGCAGCTTAAACGGCGGAATGAACACTGAAGCTTTCTTT.

In its sample, this clone was seen a few times. This chain links TRBV5-8 with TRBJ2-2; 9 nucleotides line up with TRBD2. The germline V gene encodes CDR1 SGHTS and CDR2 YDEGEE. CDR3 length: 15 amino acids. Trimming at V came to 2 bases and at J to 1 base, leaving 0 bases not matched to a gene. The CDR3 sequence: CASSFSGRNTGELFF. In nucleotides, the CDR3 is TGTGCCAGCAGCTTTAGCGGGAGGAACACCGGGGAGCTGTTTTTT.

This sequence joins TRBV28 and TRBJ1-5, with D possibly being TRBD1 (5 bases). The ends were cut back, 5 bases at V and 0 bases at J, with 14 bases in the middle. The CDR3 sequence is 16 residues long. Germline CDR1 reads MDHEN; CDR2 reads SYDVKM. The CDR3 protein is CASSPRGGGSNQPQHF. The CDR3 DNA is TGTGCCAGCAGTCCCCGAGGCGGGGGTAGCAATCAGCCCCAGCATTTT.

The V call is TRBV5-1, the J call TRBJ2-1; 10 nucleotides agree with TRBD2. There are 15 residues in the CDR3. With V trimmed by 1 base and J by 5 bases, 3 bases remained unmatched. Per the germline V gene, CDR1 is SGHRS and CDR2 is YFSETQ. The CDR3 DNA reads TGCGCCAGCAGCTTGACTAGCGGGAATCACAATGAGCAGTTCTTC. Encoded protein: CASSLTSGNHNEQFF.

The chain's CDR3 is CASIAGANNEKLFF. DNA for the CDR3: TGTGCCAGCATTGCAGGGGCCAATAATGAAAAACTGTTTTTT. The rearrangement uses TRBV2 and TRBJ1-4; tentatively, D is TRBD1 (6 bases). CDR1 is SNHLY and CDR2 is FYNNEI in the germline V gene. V lost 7 bases, J lost 4 bases, and 13 bases lay in between. The CDR3 has 14 amino acids. The entire variable domain, with the rest obtained from reference TRBV2 and TRBJ1-4, is as follows: EPEVTQTPSHQVTQMGQEVILRCVPISNHLYFYWYRQILGQKVEFLVSFYNNEISEKSEIFDDQFSVERPDGSNFTLKIRSTKLEDSAMYFCASIAGANNEKLFFGSGTQLSVL.

The chain links TRBV10-1 to TRBJ2-2; D call uncertain. Between the trimmed V and J ends, which lost 6 bases and 5 bases, there was a span of 10 bases. Germline CDR1 is WNHNN and CDR2 is SYGVQD (reference sequence). CDR3 length equals 13 residues. The CDR3 DNA is TGCGCCAGCAGCCTTGTAGAGACCGGGGAGCTGTTTTTT. It yields the protein CASSLVETGELFF.

The rearrangement joins TRBV15 to TRBJ2-1; the match to TRBD2 covers 8 bases. With 5 bases clipped from V and 6 bases from J, the junction kept 12 bases outside the gene matches. Germline V gives CDR1 LNHNV, CDR2 YYDKDF (reference sequence). This CDR3 has 16 amino acids. The CDR3 reads CATSSLPAGVGNEQFF. CDR3 sequence (DNA): TGTGCCACCAGCTCCCTTCCAGCGGGAGTAGGCAATGAGCAGTTCTTC.

The rearrangement uses TRBV11-1 and TRBJ1-6; D uncertain. Germline V CDR1 and CDR2: SGHAT, FQDESV (reference sequence). The CDR3 extends over 14 amino acids. Trimming cost V 6 bases and J 10 bases, with 16 bases left between them. CDR3 loop: CASSPATSSSPLHF. CDR3 bases: TGTGCCAGCAGTCCGGCCACCTCTAGCTCACCCCTCCACTTT. Supplemented by reference TRBV11-1 and TRBJ1-6, the full variable domain reads EAEVAQSPRYKITEKSQAVAFWCDPISGHATLYWYRQILGQGPELLVQFQDESVVDDSQLPKDRFSAERLKGVDSTLKIQPAELGDSAMYLCASSPATSSSPLHFGNGTRLTVT.

This chain connects TRBV19 to TRBJ1-5; 7 nucleotides align to TRBD1. Germline V gene sequence: CDR1 LNHDA, CDR2 SQIVND (reference sequence). The CDR3 consists of 15 residues. V was clipped by 0 bases and J by 7 bases; unmatched bases: 6. CDR3 bases: TGTGCCAGTAGTATAGATACAGGGGCAGGACAGCCCCAGCATTTT. Its translation: CASSIDTGAGQPQHF. The full variable domain, its missing parts supplied by reference TRBV19 and TRBJ1-5, is DGGITQSPKYLFRKEGQNVTLSCEQNLNHDAMYWYRQDPGQGLRLIYYSQIVNDFQKGDIAEGYSVSREKKESFPLTVTSAQKNPTAFYLCASSIDTGAGQPQHFGDGTRLSIL.

CDR3 nucleotides: TGTGCCAGCAGCTATGGGACAGGCGCCGTAGATAGGCAGTACTTC. Translated, it gives CASSYGTGAVDRQYF. The chain employs TRBV13 and TRBJ2-7; TRBD1 matches 8 bases. V was clipped by 4 bases and J by 9 bases; unmatched bases: 14. From germline, CDR1 is PRHDT and CDR2 FYEKMQ (reference sequence). CDR3 length: 15 residues.

V and J are TRBV28 and TRBJ2-7; 9 nucleotides align to TRBD2. Unmatched junction bases numbered 10, after V lost 7 bases and J lost 6 bases. The germline gives CDR1 MDHEN, CDR2 SYDVKM. CDR3 length: 14 residues. The CDR3 protein is CASTPPGLAFEQYF. CDR3 DNA: TGTGCCAGCACCCCGCCGGGACTAGCCTTCGAGCAGTACTTC.

V gene TRBV6-5 combines with J gene TRBJ2-3, with 13 bases fitting TRBD2. Per the germline V gene, CDR1 is MNHEY and CDR2 is SVGAGI. V lost 7 bases to trimming and J lost 6 bases; unmatched junction nucleotides: 7. The CDR3 has 15 amino acids. CDR3: CASTTLAGGPDTQYF. The DNA for the CDR3 is TGTGCCAGCACTACACTAGCGGGAGGGCCTGATACGCAGTATTTT.

There are a few counts of this clone. The V gene is TRBV4-1, the J gene TRBJ1-2; 9 bases line up with TRBD1. Germline assignment: CDR1 MGHRA and CDR2 YSYEKL. This CDR3 has 15 amino acids. V lost 4 bases to trimming and J lost 3 bases; unmatched junction nucleotides: 6. CDR3 loop: CASSLLDRGDYGYTF. The CDR3 DNA reads TGCGCCAGCAGCCTCCTGGACAGGGGCGACTATGGCTACACCTTC.

This chain links TRBV7-3 with TRBJ2-1, with 8 bases identical to TRBD2. There are 15 residues in the CDR3. Per germline, CDR1 SGHTA and CDR2 FQGTGA. Trimming at V came to 5 bases and at J to 4 bases, leaving 7 bases not matched to a gene. The CDR3 here is CASSPQRESYNEQFF. In DNA, the CDR3 is TGTGCCAGCAGCCCCCAGCGGGAGAGTTACAATGAGCAGTTCTTC.

CDR3 loop: CASRSRAGANVLTF. The CDR3 DNA sequence: TGTGCCAGTAGGTCGCGTGCCGGGGCCAACGTCCTGACTTTC. The V call is TRBV19, the J call TRBJ2-6, with unresolved D. This CDR3 is built from 14 residues. Trimming shortened V by 6 bases and J by 4 bases, and 10 bases separated the two germline ends. Germline V gene lookup returns CDR1 LNHDA and CDR2 SQIVND (reference sequence).

The V and J genes are TRBV9 and TRBJ1-1, with D tentatively TRBD1 (5 bases). This CDR3 spans 14 amino acids. Germline values: CDR1 SGDLS, CDR2 YYNGEE. V was clipped by 1 base and J by 1 base, with 8 bases between them. The DNA of the CDR3 is TGTGCCAGCAGCGTAAGGGGATGGAACACTGAAGCTTTCTTT. It specifies CASSVRGWNTEAFF.

This clone was detected a few times. The same CDR3 is also encoded by other DNA sequences in this sample. V gene TRBV5-1 combines with J gene TRBJ1-2, with TRBD1 matching over 9 bases. From germline, CDR1 is SGHRS and CDR2 YFSETQ. The V segment lost 4 bases and the J segment 3 bases; nucleotides outside the gene matches: 4. The CDR3 has 14 residues. The CDR3 spells CASSAGQGDYGYTF. Written as DNA, the CDR3 is TGCGCCAGCAGCGCGGGACAGGGAGACTATGGCTACACCTTC.

CDR3 coding DNA: TGTGCCAGCAGTTTACCGGGGTTCAATGAGCAGTTCTTC. It codes for CASSLPGFNEQFF. V usage is TRBV11-3 and J usage is TRBJ2-1, with D tentatively TRBD2 (5 bases). The CDR3 totals 13 residues. Germline lookup yields CDR1 SGHNT and CDR2 YENEEA. Trimming cost V 6 bases and J 6 bases, with 12 bases left between them.

The J gene is TRBJ2-1, the V gene TRBV10-3; a possible D gene is TRBD2 (6 bases). The germline V gene has CDR1 ENHRY and CDR2 SYGVKD. This CDR3 comprises 16 residues. Trimming stripped 10 bases from V and 0 bases from J, with 19 bases between. The CDR3 is CATTHGGSNSYNEQFF. CDR3 nucleotide sequence: TGTGCCACCACCCATGGGGGGAGTAACTCCTACAATGAGCAGTTCTTC.

The chain carries TRBV6-5 and TRBJ1-2; D remains unclear. Germline V CDR1 and CDR2: MNHEY, SVGAGI. V was cut by 9 bases and J by 5 bases, with 13 bases left in between. There are 12 residues in the CDR3. CDR3 amino acids: CASRIGGYGYTF. The CDR3 nucleotides read TGTGCCAGTAGAATAGGAGGGTATGGCTACACCTTC.

The chain combines TRBV7-6 with TRBJ2-2; D is possibly TRBD2 (6 bases). V gave up 5 bases and J gave up 2 bases, with 18 bases separating them. CDR1 and CDR2 from the germline V gene are SGHVS and FNYEAQ. The CDR3 length is 17 residues. The CDR3 nucleotides are TGTGCCAGCAGCGCCTGGGCGGGACTCCTAAACACCGGGGAGCTGTTTTTT. This sequence encodes CASSAWAGLLNTGELFF.

The J gene is TRBJ2-1, the V gene TRBV2; TRBD2 is a possible D gene (6 bases). The V and J ends lost 4 bases and 9 bases respectively, with 16 bases between them. The CDR3 has 14 residues. Germline loops: CDR1 SNHLY, CDR2 FYNNEI. CDR3 region: CASSGGTLTLEQFF. The CDR3 region has the DNA TGTGCCAGCAGTGGGGGGACTCTAACCCTTGAGCAGTTCTTC.

The DNA for the CDR3 is TGTGCCAGCAGGGACAGAAACTATGGCTACACCTTC. Translation: CASRDRNYGYTF. This chain links TRBV28 with TRBJ1-2, with D possibly being TRBD1 (6 bases). The CDR3 spans 12 residues. V was shortened by 6 bases and J by 2 bases, with 7 bases between the two germline ends. CDR1 is MDHEN, CDR2 SYDVKM, per germline.

The V gene is TRBV10-1, the J gene TRBJ2-2, with 9 bases that match TRBD1. Germline lookup yields CDR1 WNHNN and CDR2 SYGVQD (reference sequence). This CDR3 comprises 14 residues. V was pared by 6 bases and J by 4 bases, with 3 bases of the junction left unmatched. The CDR3 protein is CASRQGASTGELFF. The CDR3 DNA sequence: TGCGCCAGCAGACAGGGGGCAAGCACCGGGGAGCTGTTTTTT.

This rearrangement joins TRBV10-3 to TRBJ2-2, with D possibly TRBD1 on 6 matching bases. Germline V gives CDR1 ENHRY, CDR2 SYGVKD. The V end lost 6 bases, the J end lost 6 bases, and 20 bases lay between the germline ends. This CDR3 has 16 residues. Here the CDR3 reads CAIREGTRQFSGELFF. In nucleotides, the CDR3 is TGTGCCATCAGGGAAGGGACAAGGCAATTCTCCGGGGAGCTGTTTTTT.

V is TRBV30 and J is TRBJ1-2, with D tentatively TRBD1 (6 bases). The ends were cut back, 2 bases at V and 7 bases at J, with 8 bases in the middle. Germline CDR1 is GTSNPN and CDR2 is SVGIG (reference sequence). This CDR3 is built from 11 residues. CDR3 DNA sequence: TGTGCCTGGAGTAGGGGGAGTGGCTACACCTTC. Translation: CAWSRGSGYTF.